This T cell receptor (beta chain) originates from a study of blood T cell repertoires in COVID-19. On the study more broadly: Samples taken during acute and convalescent COVID-19 were collected in the United States, Italy and Spain.

The germline CDR1 and CDR2 sequences are KGHSH and LQKENI. The length of the CDR3 is 16 residues. Losses at the gene ends were 4 bases for V and 4 bases for J; bases not matched to a gene: 9. Authors' methods: From reference gene primer amplification, estimates of nucleated cell counts were derived. This table comes from immunoSEQ multiplex PCR, and its TCRdb copy is limited to in-frame clones, with some not included. From that table come the V and J calls and clone size; the DNA was used to work out D and trimming. The sample includes roughly 78,000 clones, roughly 80% of them seen just once. The J gene is TRBJ1-1, the V gene TRBV18; 10 bases map to TRBD1. The clonotype was recovered from a man aged 50 or older with COVID-19, enrolled during active disease. Sequencing was performed on peripheral blood. This CDR3 is CASSRGTGVVFTEAFF. CDR3 bases: TGTGCCAGCTCACGAGGGACAGGGGTTGTTTTCACTGAAGCTTTCTTT. The full variable domain, completed using reference TRBV18 and TRBJ1-1, is NAGVMQNPRHLVRRRGQEARLRCSPMKGHSHVYWYRQLPEEGLKFMVYLQKENIIDESGMPKERFSAEFPKEGPSILRIQQVVRGDSAAYFCASSRGTGVVFTEAFFGQGTRLTVV.